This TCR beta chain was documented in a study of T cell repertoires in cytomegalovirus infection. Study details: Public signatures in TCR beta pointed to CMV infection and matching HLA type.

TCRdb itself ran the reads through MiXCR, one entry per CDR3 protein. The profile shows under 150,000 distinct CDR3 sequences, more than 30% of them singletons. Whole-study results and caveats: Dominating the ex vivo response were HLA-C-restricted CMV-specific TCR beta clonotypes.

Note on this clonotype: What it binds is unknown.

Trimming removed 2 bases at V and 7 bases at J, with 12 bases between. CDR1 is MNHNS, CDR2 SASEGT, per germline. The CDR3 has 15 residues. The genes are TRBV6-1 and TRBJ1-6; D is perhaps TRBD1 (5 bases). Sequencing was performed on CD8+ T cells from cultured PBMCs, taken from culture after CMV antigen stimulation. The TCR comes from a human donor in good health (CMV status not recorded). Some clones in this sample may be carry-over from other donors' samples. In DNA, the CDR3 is TGTGCCAGCAGTGAAAGCGGGGGGGGGAATTCACCCCTCCACTTT. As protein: CASSESGGGNSPLHF.